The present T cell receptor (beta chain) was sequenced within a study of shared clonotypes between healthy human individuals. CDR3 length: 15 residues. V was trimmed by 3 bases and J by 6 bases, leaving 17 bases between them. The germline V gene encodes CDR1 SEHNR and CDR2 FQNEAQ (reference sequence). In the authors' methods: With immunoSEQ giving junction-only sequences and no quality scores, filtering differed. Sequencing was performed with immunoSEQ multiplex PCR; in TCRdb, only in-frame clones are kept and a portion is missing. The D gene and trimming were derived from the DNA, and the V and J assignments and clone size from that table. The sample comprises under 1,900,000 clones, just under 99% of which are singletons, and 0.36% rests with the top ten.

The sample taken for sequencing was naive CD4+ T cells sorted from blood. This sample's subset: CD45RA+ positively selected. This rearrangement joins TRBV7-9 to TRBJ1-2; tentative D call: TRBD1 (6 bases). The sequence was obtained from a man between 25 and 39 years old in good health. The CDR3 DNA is TGTGCCAGCAGCTTCCACGAGCGGGGGGCGGATGGCTACACCTTC. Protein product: CASSFHERGADGYTF. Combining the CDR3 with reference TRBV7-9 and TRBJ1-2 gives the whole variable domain DTGVSQNPRHKITKRGQNVTFRCDPISEHNRLYWYRQTLGQGPEFLTYFQNEAQLEKSRLLSDRFSAERPKGSFSTLEIQRTEQGDSAMYLCASSFHERGADGYTFGSGTRLTVV.